This T cell receptor (beta chain) was retrieved from a study of technical replicates of blood from several donors. The assay was immunoSEQ multiplex PCR, and TCRdb's table has in-frame clones only and misses some. The data contain tens of thousands of clones, around 95% of them singletons. V was clipped by 0 bases and J by 2 bases; unmatched bases: 2. Per the germline V gene, CDR1 is SGHDT and CDR2 is YYEEEE. CDR3 length: 14 amino acids. The rearrangement uses TRBV5-6 and TRBJ2-7; 7 nucleotides match TRBD2. The source is a human donor in good health. The specimen was T cells isolated from PBMCs. The CDR3 region is CASSLVGLAYEQYF. The CDR3 nucleotides read TGTGCCAGCAGCTTGGTTGGACTAGCCTACGAGCAGTACTTC.